One and the same sample provided the 22 T cell receptor beta chains below, sequenced in a study of blood T cell repertoires in COVID-19. TCRdb keeps only in-frame clones here, not all; method: immunoSEQ multiplex PCR. The sample records 55,000 to 75,000 clones, more than 75% being singletons. Input material: peripheral blood. The receptors shown here come from a human donor with active COVID-19. The donor label of this sample is uncertain.

The V gene is TRBV5-6, the J gene TRBJ1-5; the D gene is possibly TRBD1 (5 bases). Trimming shortened V by 0 bases and J by 3 bases, and 7 bases separated the two germline ends. This CDR3 spans 14 amino acids. The germline gives CDR1 SGHDT, CDR2 YYEEEE. CDR3 region: CASSLVGDNQPQHF. The CDR3 DNA reads TGTGCCAGCAGCTTGGTAGGGGACAATCAGCCCCAGCATTTT.

The V gene is TRBV2, the J gene TRBJ2-1, with a tentative D call TRBD2 (7 bases). CDR3 length: 14 residues. From germline, CDR1 is SNHLY and CDR2 FYNNEI. V gave up 6 bases and J gave up 5 bases, with 14 bases separating them. This chain's CDR3 is CASRSGGAHNEQFF. In DNA, the CDR3 is TGTGCCAGCAGATCTGGGGGGGCCCACAATGAGCAGTTCTTC.

Note on this clone: Other DNA sequences within the sample encode an identical CDR3. V gene TRBV9 combines with J gene TRBJ2-3; D possibly corresponds to TRBD2 (5 bases). The germline V gene encodes CDR1 SGDLS and CDR2 YYNGEE. The CDR3 consists of 14 residues. Trimming stripped 0 bases from V and 2 bases from J, with 7 bases between. This CDR3 is CASSVGGSTDTQYF. The CDR3 DNA is TGTGCCAGCAGCGTAGGCGGGTCCACAGATACGCAGTATTTT.

The chain combines TRBV2 with TRBJ2-7; D remains ambiguous. Germline CDR1 reads SNHLY; CDR2 reads FYNNEI. This CDR3 spans 15 amino acids. Trimming removed 7 bases at V and 0 bases at J, with 16 bases between. CDR3 region: CASIFENPSSYEQYF. CDR3 coding DNA: TGTGCCAGCATATTTGAGAATCCGAGCTCCTACGAGCAGTACTTC.

This sequence joins TRBV9 and TRBJ1-1, with D unclear. This CDR3 contains 15 residues. The V gene lost 0 bases and the J gene lost 4 bases, with 13 bases spanning the gap. The germline gives CDR1 SGDLS, CDR2 YYNGEE. The chain's CDR3 is CASSVGHQIGTEAFF. The CDR3 DNA reads TGTGCCAGCAGCGTAGGACACCAAATAGGCACTGAAGCTTTCTTT.

The chain joins TRBV18 to TRBJ2-3; possibly TRBD2 for D (5 bases). The CDR3 loop spans 15 amino acids. Trimming left V 3 bases short and J 6 bases short, with 16 bases between. Germline CDR1 and CDR2: KGHSH and LQKENI. The CDR3 spells CASSPNKATGDTQYF. The CDR3 DNA reads as TGTGCCAGCTCACCGAACAAGGCAACGGGGGATACGCAGTATTTT.

J is TRBJ1-5 and V is TRBV19; D is possibly TRBD1 (5 bases). V lost 6 bases and J lost 4, with 7 bases in between. This CDR3 is built from 12 residues. The germline V gene encodes CDR1 LNHDA and CDR2 SQIVND (reference sequence). CDR3 in DNA: TGTGCCAGTAGGGCAGGGAATCAGCCCCAGCATTTT. As protein: CASRAGNQPQHF.

The gene calls are TRBV7-8 and TRBJ2-2; the D gene is possibly TRBD2 (7 bases). The V and J ends lost 4 bases and 4 bases respectively, with 13 bases between them. The CDR3 is 15 residues long. The germline CDR1 and CDR2 sequences are SGHVS and FQNEAQ. The CDR3 sequence: CASSYRGARTGELFF. CDR3 DNA sequence: TGTGCCAGCAGCTACCGGGGGGCCCGCACCGGGGAGCTGTTTTTT. The whole variable domain, filled in from reference TRBV7-8 and TRBJ2-2, reads GAGVSQSPRYKVAKRGQDVALRCDPISGHVSLFWYQQALGQGPEFLTYFQNEAQLDKSGLPSDRFFAERPEGSVSTLKIQRTQQEDSAVYLCASSYRGARTGELFFGEGSRLTVL.

The V gene is TRBV28, the J gene TRBJ1-5; D is perhaps TRBD1 (6 bases). V lost 5 bases and J lost 4, with 12 bases in between. This CDR3 has 14 amino acids. Germline CDR1 and CDR2: MDHEN and SYDVKM. The CDR3 bases are TGTGCCAGCAGTAGTCCGCAGGGGAATCAGCCCCAGCATTTT. Translated: CASSSPQGNQPQHF. Using reference TRBV28 and TRBJ1-5 for the parts outside the CDR3, the full variable domain is DVKVTQSSRYLVKRTGEKVFLECVQDMDHENMFWYRQDPGLGLRLIYFSYDVKMKEKGDIPEGYSVSREKKERFSLILESASTNQTSMYLCASSSPQGNQPQHFGDGTRLSIL.

The chain combines TRBV7-9 with TRBJ2-3, with D perhaps TRBD2 (6 bases). The germline V and J ends were trimmed by 4 bases and 1 base, with 12 bases remaining between them. This CDR3 is 15 amino acids long. The germline CDR1 and CDR2 sequences are SEHNR and FQNEAQ (reference sequence). CDR3: CASSSQKRGTDTQYF. CDR3 in DNA: TGTGCCAGCAGCTCCCAAAAGCGGGGCACAGATACGCAGTATTTT.

The chain employs TRBV10-3 and TRBJ2-2; TRBD2 matches 7 bases. The CDR3 spans 18 residues. The germline V gene encodes CDR1 ENHRY and CDR2 SYGVKD. V shed 2 bases, J shed 3 bases, and the junction held 12 bases outside the gene matches. CDR3 in amino acids: CAISERGAAGSHTGELFF. The DNA for the CDR3 is TGTGCCATCAGTGAGAGGGGAGCAGCGGGGTCTCACACCGGGGAGCTGTTTTTT.

The CDR3, as DNA: TGTGCCAGCAGCGTAGGTCAAGCGGGAGACGACGAGCAGTACTTC. Amino acids: CASSVGQAGDDEQYF. The chain uses TRBV9 and TRBJ2-7, with 8 bases identical to TRBD2. The germline gives CDR1 SGDLS, CDR2 YYNGEE. CDR3 size: 15 residues. J lost 5 bases, V lost 0 bases, and 7 bases had no gene match.

The CDR3 bases are TGCGCCAGCAGCTTGGGAGGGATCACCTACAATGAGCAGTTCTTC. It codes for CASSLGGITYNEQFF. V and J are TRBV5-1 and TRBJ2-1; TRBD2 is a possible D gene (5 bases). This CDR3 contains 15 residues. Germline V gene data show CDR1 as SGHRS and CDR2 as YFSETQ. V shed 0 bases and J shed 2 bases, with 9 bases lying between them.

The V gene is TRBV9, the J gene TRBJ2-5; tentatively, D is TRBD2 (5 bases). Between the trimmed V and J ends, which lost 3 bases and 1 base, there was a span of 16 bases. CDR1 is SGDLS, CDR2 YYNGEE, per germline. This CDR3 contains 16 residues. The chain's CDR3 is CASSDLGRAAQETQYF. CDR3 DNA: TGTGCCAGCAGCGACCTCGGTCGAGCGGCCCAAGAGACCCAGTACTTC.

The chain joins TRBV28 to TRBJ2-7; 10 bases are a match to TRBD1. The CDR3 has 15 residues. From germline, CDR1 is MDHEN and CDR2 SYDVKM. V was clipped by 5 bases and J by 3 bases; unmatched bases: 7. As DNA, the CDR3 is TGTGCCAGCAGTCCCAGGGACAGGGGAATCTACGAGCAGTACTTC. Its translation is CASSPRDRGIYEQYF.

J is TRBJ1-1 and V is TRBV28; D not certain. The length of the CDR3 is 15 residues. The germline gives CDR1 MDHEN, CDR2 SYDVKM. Trimming cost V 5 bases and J 1 base, with 14 bases left between them. The CDR3 sequence: CASSLDGEPNTEAFF. CDR3 in DNA: TGTGCCAGCAGTCTCGACGGGGAACCGAACACTGAAGCTTTCTTT.

This clone appeared many times. The chain carries TRBV6-5 and TRBJ2-7, with D tentatively TRBD2 (5 bases). V was shortened by 3 bases and J by 2 bases, with 8 bases between the two germline ends. There are 13 residues in the CDR3. Per the germline V gene, CDR1 is MNHEY and CDR2 is SVGAGI. CDR3 bases: TGTGCCAGCAGTTATGACGGGGCCTACGAGCAGTACTTC. Its protein is CASSYDGAYEQYF.

This CDR3 is CATSSGGSYNEQFF. CDR3 nucleotide sequence: TGTGCCACCTCCAGCGGGGGCTCCTACAATGAGCAGTTCTTC. The chain has TRBV10-3 and TRBJ2-1, with TRBD2 matching over 8 bases. CDR1 is ENHRY, CDR2 SYGVKD, per germline. Trimming cost V 10 bases and J 0 bases; bases outside gene matches: 5. This CDR3 spans 14 amino acids.

The rearrangement uses TRBV6-1 and TRBJ1-4, with a possible D match to TRBD1 (6 bases). This CDR3 is built from 16 residues. The germline V gene encodes CDR1 MNHNS and CDR2 SASEGT. Trimming shortened V by 4 bases and J by 0 bases, and 12 bases separated the two germline ends. Here the CDR3 DNA reads TGTGCCAGCAGTGTCCTGACAGGAGCAACTAATGAAAAACTGTTTTTT. This codes for CASSVLTGATNEKLFF.

This clone was detected only once. The chain couples TRBV7-8 to TRBJ1-1, with a tentative D call TRBD1 (6 bases). CDR3 length: 12 residues. Per germline, CDR1 SGHVS and CDR2 FQNEAQ. Trimming pared 8 bases from V and 1 base from J, leaving 8 bases between. The CDR3 loop reads CASGTRNTEAFF. The CDR3 coding sequence is TGTGCCAGCGGGACAAGGAACACTGAAGCTTTCTTT.

The chain carries TRBV4-2 and TRBJ2-7, with 8 nucleotides matching TRBD1. Trimming removed 2 bases from V and 3 bases from J; junction bases left unmatched: 6. CDR1 is LGHNA, CDR2 YNFKEQ, per germline. CDR3 size: 15 residues. The CDR3: CASSQPGDRGYEQYF. CDR3 nucleotides: TGTGCCAGCAGCCAACCTGGAGACAGGGGCTACGAGCAGTACTTC.

The gene calls are TRBV10-3 and TRBJ1-2; 8 bases align to TRBD1. Losses at the gene ends were 7 bases for V and 7 bases for J; bases not matched to a gene: 8. Looked up from germline, CDR1 is ENHRY and CDR2 is SYGVKD. The length of the CDR3 is 13 residues. CDR3 region: CAIIEGQGGGYTF. The CDR3 nucleotides are TGTGCCATCATTGAAGGACAGGGTGGTGGCTACACCTTC.